Listed below are T cell receptor beta chains from one sample, sequenced in a study of shared clonotypes between healthy human individuals. Produced via immunoSEQ multiplex PCR; TCRdb's table is partial and in-frame only. The table shows almost 750,000 clones, with 55% to 80% occurring only once. Sequencing was performed on memory CD4+ T cells sorted from blood. Every receptor here comes from a woman in her 30s in good health. Each CDR3 is given with its conserved first and last residue. The D gene is left open where the match is weak. Only part of the rows carry a size: once, few, many, or a class if the clone is expanded.

d_call,v_call,clone_size,j_call,cdr3_nt,cdr3_aa
-,TRBV30,-,TRBJ1-4,TGTGCCTGGAAAGGCAGGGCTGAAAAACTGTTTTTT,CAWKGRAEKLFF
TRBD1,TRBV4-1,-,TRBJ1-2,TGCGCCAGCAGCCGAGCTATCCCCCGGGACAGGTCTAACTATGGCTACACCTTC,CASSRAIPRDRSNYGYTF
TRBD2,TRBV28,few,TRBJ2-1,TGTGCCAGCAGCCCTACTAGCGGGAGGGCGTATGAGCAGTTCTTC,CASSPTSGRAYEQFF
TRBD1,TRBV28,-,TRBJ2-2,TGTGCCAGCAGTTTACCGACAGGGGAGTTGTGGGCCGGGGAGCTGTTTTTT,CASSLPTGELWAGELFF
-,TRBV6-1,-,TRBJ2-3,TGTGCCAGCAGTGGCCGGGACGGCTCCACAGATACGCAGTATTTT,CASSGRDGSTDTQYF
TRBD2,TRBV2,once,TRBJ2-3,TGTGCCAGCCGGCGGGAGGCGGGGGATACGCAGTATTTT,CASRREAGDTQYF
-,TRBV29-1,-,TRBJ2-7,TGCAGCGCAAAAACCGGGGGTAACGGCGAGCAGTACTTC,CSAKTGGNGEQYF
-,TRBV14,few,TRBJ2-7,TGTGCCAGCAGCTCAGGACTCCCGTCTAGGGAGCAGTACTTC,CASSSGLPSREQYF
-,TRBV29-1,few,TRBJ2-3,TGCAGCGCCCTAGGGCCGGGCCCCGATACGCAGTATTTT,CSALGPGPDTQYF
-,TRBV28,once,TRBJ1-1,TGTGCCAGCAGTTCCGAAGCTGAAGCTTTCTTT,CASSSEAEAFF
-,TRBV27,-,TRBJ2-2,TGTGCCAGCAGTTTGGACGGGAGCGCGAACACCGGGGAGCTGTTTTTT,CASSLDGSANTGELFF
TRBD2,TRBV7-9,-,TRBJ2-1,TGTGCCAGCAGCCCCCTGTGGACTAGCGGGATTTCCTACAATGAGCAGTTCTTC,CASSPLWTSGISYNEQFF
-,TRBV9,-,TRBJ1-2,TGTGCCAGCAGCGCCCCCCCTGTACAGGGATCAAGCTACACCTTC,CASSAPPVQGSSYTF
-,TRBV5-8,-,TRBJ1-5,TGTGCCAGCAGCTTGGACCGGAATCAGCCCCAGCATTTT,CASSLDRNQPQHF
-,TRBV6-5,-,TRBJ2-7,TGTGCCACCATGGTTATCGGGAGATCCTACGAGCAGTACTTC,CATMVIGRSYEQYF
-,TRBV10-3,-,TRBJ2-3,TGTGCCATCAGTGAGTCGCTTTGGGATACGCAGTATTTT,CAISESLWDTQYF
-,TRBV14,-,TRBJ2-7,TGTGCCAGCAGCCAAGATCGCCAGGGCTATTCCTACGAGCAGTACTTC,CASSQDRQGYSYEQYF
-,TRBV6-1,-,TRBJ1-1,TGTGCCAGCACCCGGAGGAACACTGAAGCTTTCTTT,CASTRRNTEAFF
-,TRBV2,-,TRBJ1-6,TGTGCCAGCAGTGTGAGTCCCTCTCGGGATTCACCCCTCCACTTT,CASSVSPSRDSPLHF